Listed here is a single T cell receptor beta chain. Its antigen is not identified. This CDR3 is built from 14 residues. The V end lost 0 bases, the J end lost 2 bases, and 7 bases lay between the germline ends. Germline CDR1 and CDR2: ENHRY and SYGVKD. Using its own MiXCR run on the 5' RACE reads, TCRdb lists one record per CDR3 protein. Among under 65,000 distinct CDR3 sequences listed, about 24% were seen once. Time point described: technical triplicate 2. This specimen comes from a study of neurological immune-mediated disorders. Study results and limitations: Expansion of TCR clones was greatest in HTLV-1-associated myelopathy and smallest in multiple sclerosis, where it fell below that of healthy controls. Private repertoires in all groups were suggested, as expanded clones shared no CDR3 amino acid sequences across subjects.

The TCR originated in a man in his 60s with HTLV-1-associated myelopathy (HAM/TSP). Sequencing was done on a sample of PBMCs. This rearrangement joins TRBV10-3 to TRBJ2-5; D not resolved. CDR3 sequence reads: CAISESKGQETQYF. CDR3 sequence (DNA): TGTGCCATCAGTGAGTCCAAGGGACAAGAGACCCAGTACTTC.